The T cell receptor beta chain described here comes from a study of blood T cell repertoires in COVID-19. Overall study context: Sources were T cells, B-cell-depleted T cells, or PBMCs; the material itself was cDNA or gDNA.

Clones were sequenced by immunoSEQ multiplex PCR, and TCRdb holds only the in-frame ones, with some missing. The sample carries 60,000 or so clones, about 80% recorded once. V lost 7 bases and J lost 8, with 13 bases in between. CDR1 and CDR2 (germline): SGHRS, YFSETQ. The CDR3 loop spans 13 amino acids. The TCR was taken from a man aged 55 to 69 with acute or convalescent COVID-19. Sequenced input: peripheral blood. The gene calls are TRBV5-1 and TRBJ1-6; D may be TRBD1 (5 bases). CDR3 sequence reads: CASRGPGDSPLHF. DNA for the CDR3: TGCGCCAGCCGAGGCCCGGGGGATTCACCCCTCCACTTT.